This T cell receptor (beta chain) was captured by sequencing in a study of Ad26.COV2.S vaccination and SARS-CoV-2 variants. About the study: The Ad26.COV2.S arm of the COV1001 trial was where the donor was placed. The vaccine Ad26.COV2.S was put into the muscle once, or twice with 56 days between.

The CDR3 has 11 amino acids. Overall study results and limits: Placebo recipients had lower spike-specific TCR breadth than vaccine recipients.

Treatment reported: approximately 18 received Ad26.COV2.S at low or high dose, single or two shots; roughly five received placebo; per-sample allocation not given. At day 63 after the first vaccine or placebo injection, samples were drawn. SARS-CoV-2 spike from the Wuhan strain was encoded by the vaccine, an Ad26 vector. In regard to this clone: What it binds is unknown.

Repertoires were generated with immunoSEQ multiplex PCR, while TCRdb's copy carries only in-frame clones and drops some. This sample carries around 370,000 clones, about 88% of them seen once, and the ten largest clones take less than 4%. The source of this sequence is a person between 18 and 65 years old who received the Ad26.COV2.S COVID-19 vaccine or a placebo. The V gene is TRBV21-1, the J gene TRBJ2-5. TRBV21-1 is given as a pseudogene. Specimen: peripheral blood, collected in a trial of Ad26.COV2.S vaccine versus placebo. In nucleotides, the CDR3 is TGTGCCAGCAGGGCCCGGGAGACCCAGTACTTC. Translation: CASRARETQYF.